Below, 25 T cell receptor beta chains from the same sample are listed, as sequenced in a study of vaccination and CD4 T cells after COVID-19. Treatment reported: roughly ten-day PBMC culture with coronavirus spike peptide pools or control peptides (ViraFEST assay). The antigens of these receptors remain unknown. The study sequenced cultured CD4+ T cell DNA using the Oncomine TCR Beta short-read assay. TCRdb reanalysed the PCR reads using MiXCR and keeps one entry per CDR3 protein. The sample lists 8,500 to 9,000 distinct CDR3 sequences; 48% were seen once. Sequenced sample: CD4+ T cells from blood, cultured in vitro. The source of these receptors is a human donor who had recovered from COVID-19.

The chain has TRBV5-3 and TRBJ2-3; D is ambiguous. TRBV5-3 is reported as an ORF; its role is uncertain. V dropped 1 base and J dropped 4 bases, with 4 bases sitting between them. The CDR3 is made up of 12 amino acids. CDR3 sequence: CARSLCPDTQYF. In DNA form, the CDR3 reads TGTGCCAGAAGCTTGTGTCCAGATACGCAGTATTTT.

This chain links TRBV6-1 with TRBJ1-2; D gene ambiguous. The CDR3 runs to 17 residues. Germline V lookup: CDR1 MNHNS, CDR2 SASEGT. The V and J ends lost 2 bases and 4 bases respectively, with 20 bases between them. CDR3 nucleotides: TGTGCCAGCAGTGAAAGTTTCAGAGTCCTACGGGGCTATGGCTACACCTTC. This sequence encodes CASSESFRVLRGYGYTF.

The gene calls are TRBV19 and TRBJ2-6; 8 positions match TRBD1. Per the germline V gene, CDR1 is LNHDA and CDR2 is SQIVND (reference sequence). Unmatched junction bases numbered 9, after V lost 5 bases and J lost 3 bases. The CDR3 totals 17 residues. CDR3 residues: CASSSQGAGFGANVLTF. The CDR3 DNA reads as TGTGCCAGTAGTTCCCAGGGGGCTGGGTTTGGGGCCAACGTCCTGACTTTC.

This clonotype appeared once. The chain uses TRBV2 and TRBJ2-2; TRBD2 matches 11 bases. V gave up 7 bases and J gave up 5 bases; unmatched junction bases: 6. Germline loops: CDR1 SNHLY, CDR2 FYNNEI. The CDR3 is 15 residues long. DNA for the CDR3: TGTGCCAGCACGTCTAGCGGGAGGCGGACCGGGGAGCTGTTTTTT. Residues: CASTSSGRRTGELFF. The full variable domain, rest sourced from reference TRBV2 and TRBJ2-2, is EPEVTQTPSHQVTQMGQEVILRCVPISNHLYFYWYRQILGQKVEFLVSFYNNEISEKSEIFDDQFSVERPDGSNFTLKIRSTKLEDSAMYFCASTSSGRRTGELFFGEGSRLTVL.

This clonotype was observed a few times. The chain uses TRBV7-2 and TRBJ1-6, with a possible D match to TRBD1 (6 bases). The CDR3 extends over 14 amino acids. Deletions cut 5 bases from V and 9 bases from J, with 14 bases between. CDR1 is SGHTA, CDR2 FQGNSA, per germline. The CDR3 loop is CASSQNRVSSPLHF. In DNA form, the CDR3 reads TGTGCCAGCAGCCAAAACAGGGTGAGTTCACCCCTCCACTTT.

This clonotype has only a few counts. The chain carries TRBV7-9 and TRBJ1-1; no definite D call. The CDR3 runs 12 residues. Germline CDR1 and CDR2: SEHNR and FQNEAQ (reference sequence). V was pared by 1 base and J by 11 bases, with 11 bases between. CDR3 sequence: CASSLGRERAFF. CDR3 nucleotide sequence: TGTGCCAGCAGCTTAGGACGGGAGAGGGCTTTCTTT. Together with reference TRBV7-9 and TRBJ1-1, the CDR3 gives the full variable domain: DTGVSQNPRHKITKRGQNVTFRCDPISEHNRLYWYRQTLGQGPEFLTYFQNEAQLEKSRLLSDRFSAERPKGSFSTLEIQRTEQGDSAMYLCASSLGRERAFFGQGTRLTVV.

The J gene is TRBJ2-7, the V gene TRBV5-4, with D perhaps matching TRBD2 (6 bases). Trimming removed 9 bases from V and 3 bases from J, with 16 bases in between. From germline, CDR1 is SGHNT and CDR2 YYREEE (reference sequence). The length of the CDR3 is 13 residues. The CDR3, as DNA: TGTGCCACAGGGAGCGGGCCATTCTACGAGCAGTACTTC. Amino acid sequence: CATGSGPFYEQYF.

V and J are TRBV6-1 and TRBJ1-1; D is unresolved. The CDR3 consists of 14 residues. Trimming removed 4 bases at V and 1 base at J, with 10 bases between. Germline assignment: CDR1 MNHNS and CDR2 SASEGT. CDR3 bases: TGTGCCAGCAGTGTAAGTTGGGGGAACACTGAAGCTTTCTTT. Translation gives CASSVSWGNTEAFF.

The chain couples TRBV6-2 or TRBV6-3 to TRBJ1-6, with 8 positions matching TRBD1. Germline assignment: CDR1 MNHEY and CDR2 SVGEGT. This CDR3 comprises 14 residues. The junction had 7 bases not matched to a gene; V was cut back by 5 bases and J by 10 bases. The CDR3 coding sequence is TGTGCCAGCAGTAACGGACAGGGCCCGTCACCCCTCCACTTT. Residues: CASSNGQGPSPLHF.

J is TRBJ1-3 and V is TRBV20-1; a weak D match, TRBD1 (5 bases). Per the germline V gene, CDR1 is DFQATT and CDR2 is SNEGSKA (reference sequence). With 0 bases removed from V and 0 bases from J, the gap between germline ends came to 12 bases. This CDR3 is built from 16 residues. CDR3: CSARETQGFSGNTIYF. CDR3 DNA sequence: TGCAGTGCTAGAGAGACTCAGGGATTCTCTGGAAACACCATATATTTT.

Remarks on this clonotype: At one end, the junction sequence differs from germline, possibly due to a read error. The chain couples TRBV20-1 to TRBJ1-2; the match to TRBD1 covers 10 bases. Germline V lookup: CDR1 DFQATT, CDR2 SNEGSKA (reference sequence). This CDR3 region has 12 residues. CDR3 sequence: CSAGGTGVLPIF. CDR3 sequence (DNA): TGCAGTGCTGGTGGGACAGGGGTTTTGCCGATCTTC.

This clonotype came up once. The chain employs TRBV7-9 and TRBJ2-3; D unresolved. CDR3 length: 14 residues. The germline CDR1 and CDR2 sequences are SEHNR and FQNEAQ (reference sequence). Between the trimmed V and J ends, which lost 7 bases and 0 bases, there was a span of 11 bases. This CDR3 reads CASTEKSSTDTQYF. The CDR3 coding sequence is TGTGCCAGCACCGAAAAATCTAGCACAGATACGCAGTATTTT.

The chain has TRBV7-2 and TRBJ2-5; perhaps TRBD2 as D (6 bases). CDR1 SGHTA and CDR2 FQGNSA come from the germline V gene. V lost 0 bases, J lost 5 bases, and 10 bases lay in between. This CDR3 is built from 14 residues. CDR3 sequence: CASSLATGLETQYF. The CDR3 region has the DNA TGTGCCAGCAGCTTAGCCACGGGACTGGAGACCCAGTACTTC. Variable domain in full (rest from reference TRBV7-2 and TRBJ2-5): GAGVSQSPSNKVTEKGKDVELRCDPISGHTALYWYRQSLGQGLEFLIYFQGNSAPDKSGLPSDRFSAERTGGSVSTLTIQRTQQEDSAVYLCASSLATGLETQYFGPGTRLLVL.

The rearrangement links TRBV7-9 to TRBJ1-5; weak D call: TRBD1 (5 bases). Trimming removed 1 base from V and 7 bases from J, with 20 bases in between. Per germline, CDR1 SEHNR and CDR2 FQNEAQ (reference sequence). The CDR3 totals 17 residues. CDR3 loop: CASSLGGRAGKIQPQHF. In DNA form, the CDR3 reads TGTGCCAGCAGCTTAGGAGGTAGGGCAGGGAAAATCCAGCCCCAGCATTTT. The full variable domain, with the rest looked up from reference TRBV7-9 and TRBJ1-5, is DTGVSQNPRHKITKRGQNVTFRCDPISEHNRLYWYRQTLGQGPEFLTYFQNEAQLEKSRLLSDRFSAERPKGSFSTLEIQRTEQGDSAMYLCASSLGGRAGKIQPQHFGDGTRLSIL.

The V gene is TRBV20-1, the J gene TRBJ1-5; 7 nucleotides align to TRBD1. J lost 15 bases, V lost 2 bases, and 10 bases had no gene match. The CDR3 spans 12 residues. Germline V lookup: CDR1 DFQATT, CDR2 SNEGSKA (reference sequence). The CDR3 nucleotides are TGCAGTGCTAGATCCGGACAGGAACCCTCGCATTTT. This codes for CSARSGQEPSHF.

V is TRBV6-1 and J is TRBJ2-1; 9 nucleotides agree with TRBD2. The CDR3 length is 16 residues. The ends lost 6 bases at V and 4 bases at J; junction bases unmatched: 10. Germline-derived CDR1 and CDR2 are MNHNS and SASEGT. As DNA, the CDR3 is TGTGCCAGCAGCTCACCCGGGACTAGCATATACAATGAGCAGTTCTTC. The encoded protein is CASSSPGTSIYNEQFF.

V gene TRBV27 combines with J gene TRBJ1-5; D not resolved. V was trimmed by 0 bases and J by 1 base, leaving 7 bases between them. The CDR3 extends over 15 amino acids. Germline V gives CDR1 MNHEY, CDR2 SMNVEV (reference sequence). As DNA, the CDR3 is TGTGCCAGCAGTTTATCAGGGATCAGCAATCAGCCCCAGCATTTT. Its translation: CASSLSGISNQPQHF.

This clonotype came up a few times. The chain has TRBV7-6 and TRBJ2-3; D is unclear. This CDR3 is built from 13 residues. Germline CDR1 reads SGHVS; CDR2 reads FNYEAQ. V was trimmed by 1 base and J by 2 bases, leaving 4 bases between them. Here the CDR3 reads CASSLGTTDTQYF. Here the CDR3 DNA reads TGTGCCAGCAGCTTAGGTACCACAGATACGCAGTATTTT.

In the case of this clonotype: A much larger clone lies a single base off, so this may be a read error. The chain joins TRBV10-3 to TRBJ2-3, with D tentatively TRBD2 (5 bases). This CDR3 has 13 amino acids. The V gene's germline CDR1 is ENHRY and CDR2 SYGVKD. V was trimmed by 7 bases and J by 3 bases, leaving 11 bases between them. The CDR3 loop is CAITAGITDTQYF. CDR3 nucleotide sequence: TGTGCCATCACAGCCGGGATTACAGATACGCAGTATTTT.

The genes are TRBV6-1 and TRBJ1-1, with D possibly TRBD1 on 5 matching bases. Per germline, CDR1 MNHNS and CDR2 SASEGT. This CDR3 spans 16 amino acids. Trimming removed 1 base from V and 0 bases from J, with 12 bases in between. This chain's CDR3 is CASSEEGLLVNTEAFF. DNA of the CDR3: TGTGCCAGCAGTGAAGAGGGGCTCTTAGTGAACACTGAAGCTTTCTTT.

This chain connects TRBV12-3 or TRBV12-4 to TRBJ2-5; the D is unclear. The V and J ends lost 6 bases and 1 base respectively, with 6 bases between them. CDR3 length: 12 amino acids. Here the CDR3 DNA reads TGTGCCAGCAGCCTCAGCCAAGAGACCCAGTACTTC. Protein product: CASSLSQETQYF.

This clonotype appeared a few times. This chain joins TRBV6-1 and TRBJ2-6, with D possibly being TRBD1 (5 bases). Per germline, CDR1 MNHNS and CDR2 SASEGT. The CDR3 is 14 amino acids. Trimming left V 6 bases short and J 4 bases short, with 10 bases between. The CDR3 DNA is TGTGCCAGCAGGCAGGGTCCCGGGGCCAACGTCCTGACTTTC. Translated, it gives CASRQGPGANVLTF.

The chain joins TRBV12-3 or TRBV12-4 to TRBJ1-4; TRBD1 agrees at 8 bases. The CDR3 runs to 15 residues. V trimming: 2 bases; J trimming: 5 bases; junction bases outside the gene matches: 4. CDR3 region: CASSLRTGQNEKLFF. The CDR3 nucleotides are TGTGCCAGCAGTTTACGGACAGGGCAAAATGAAAAACTGTTTTTT.

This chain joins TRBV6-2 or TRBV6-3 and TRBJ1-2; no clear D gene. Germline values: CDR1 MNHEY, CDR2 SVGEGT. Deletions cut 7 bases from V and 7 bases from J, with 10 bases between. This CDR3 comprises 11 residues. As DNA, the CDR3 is TGTGCCAGCAATAAGGATGGTGGCTACACCTTC. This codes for CASNKDGGYTF.

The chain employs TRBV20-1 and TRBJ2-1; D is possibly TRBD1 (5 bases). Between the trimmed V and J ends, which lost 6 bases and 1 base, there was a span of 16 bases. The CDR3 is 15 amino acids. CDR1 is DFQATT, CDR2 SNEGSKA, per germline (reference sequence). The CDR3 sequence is CSAAGFGISYNEQFF. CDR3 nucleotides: TGCAGTGCCGCAGGGTTCGGAATATCCTACAATGAGCAGTTCTTC.